This record looks at one TCR beta chain sequence and its context. Its target is unknown. Uncontrolled infection, other autoimmune disease, pregnancy or lactation disqualified patients from enrolment. PBMCs stemmed from over 7.5 ml fresh peripheral blood. This record comes from a study of T cells in Graves' hyperthyroidism and ophthalmopathy. Germline loops: CDR1 PRHDT, CDR2 FYEKMQ (reference sequence). V shed 1 base and J shed 1 base, with 16 bases lying between them. The CDR3 is made up of 17 amino acids. What was amplified from RNA transcripts were TCR beta CDR3 regions. An initial round of RT-PCR targeting the TCR CDR3 relied on the HTBI primer set. TCRdb analysed the multiplex PCR reads with MiXCR anew, one entry per CDR3 protein. The sample lists roughly 740,000 distinct CDR3 sequences, roughly 15% occurring once. Findings and caveats of the study: Through a model of 13 V-J features, ophthalmopathy was separated from stable hyperthyroidism.

The sequenced sample was blood. The receptor was isolated from a man between 18 and 35 years old with Graves' hyperthyroidism. The genes are TRBV13 and TRBJ2-5, with D unresolved. As DNA, the CDR3 is TGTGCCAGCAGCTTAGAGGCCTTTGGGCGCCTCCAAGAGACCCAGTACTTC. Encoded protein: CASSLEAFGRLQETQYF.